What follows are 18 T cell receptor beta chains derived from one specimen sequenced in a study of cytomegalovirus exposure and HLA in healthy donors. The PCR employed 60 Vbeta primers together with 13 Jbeta primers. Here immunoSEQ multiplex PCR was the method, and the copy in TCRdb shows in-frame clones only, minus some. The table lists some 96,000 clones, around 74% of them singletons. Specimen: PBMCs. The receptor source for this set is a man aged 40-55 years in good health and CMV-seropositive.

The chain couples TRBV2 to TRBJ1-5, with D possibly matching TRBD1 (5 bases). Per germline, CDR1 SNHLY and CDR2 FYNNEI. This CDR3 contains 15 residues. The V end lost 4 bases, the J end lost 7 bases, and 17 bases lay between the germline ends. The CDR3 DNA is TGTGCCAGCAGTGCGGAGGGCCAGGGATTGCAGCCCCAGCATTTT. This gives the protein CASSAEGQGLQPQHF.

This sequence joins TRBV13 and TRBJ2-3; a weak D match, TRBD1 (6 bases). Germline loops: CDR1 PRHDT, CDR2 FYEKMQ (reference sequence). CDR3 length equals 14 residues. Trimming left V 3 bases short and J 5 bases short, with 12 bases between. CDR3 DNA: TGTGCCAGCAGCTTGTCTGGGGGCAGAGATACGCAGTATTTT. As protein: CASSLSGGRDTQYF.

V gene TRBV15 combines with J gene TRBJ1-5; TRBD1 matches 12 bases. Trimming removed 5 bases from V and 5 bases from J; junction bases left unmatched: 4. The CDR3 has 15 residues. Germline V gives CDR1 LNHNV, CDR2 YYDKDF (reference sequence). The CDR3 sequence is CATSSGTGGYQPQHF. The CDR3 DNA sequence: TGTGCCACCAGCTCCGGGACAGGGGGCTATCAGCCCCAGCATTTT.

V usage is TRBV6-1 and J usage is TRBJ1-2; a possible D gene is TRBD1 (6 bases). Germline V gene data show CDR1 as MNHNS and CDR2 as SASEGT. Trimming cost V 1 base and J 6 bases, with 12 bases left between them. There are 14 residues in the CDR3. Here the CDR3 DNA reads TGTGCCAGCAGTGAAGTGGCATGGGGGCATGGCTACACCTTC. Protein product: CASSEVAWGHGYTF.

This chain links TRBV18 with TRBJ2-5; 7 bases line up with TRBD1. The DNA end is more similar to TRBJ2-7, so the J call may be wrong. Germline V CDR1 and CDR2: KGHSH, LQKENI. There are 14 residues in the CDR3. CDR3 nucleotides: TGTGCCAGCTCACCGAGGGACAGCGCCTACGAGCAGTACTTC. Amino acids: CASSPRDSAYEQYF.

V gene TRBV7-6 combines with J gene TRBJ1-6, with 8 bases matching TRBD1. V trimming: 1 base; J trimming: 12 bases; junction bases outside the gene matches: 2. Germline CDR1 is SGHVS and CDR2 is FNYEAQ. The CDR3 is made up of 13 amino acids. DNA for the CDR3: TGTGCCAGCAGCTTAGAACAGGGGGGACCCCTCCACTTT. It specifies CASSLEQGGPLHF.

This clone has just a few counts. The chain combines TRBV7-9 with TRBJ1-2; D is unclear. Germline CDR1 and CDR2: SEHNR and FQNEAQ (reference sequence). V lost 5 bases and J 0 bases, leaving 19 bases between the germline ends. This CDR3 spans 17 amino acids. The CDR3 DNA reads as TGTGCCAGCAGCCCAGCCCTCGGTGGGCGTCCTAACTATGGCTACACCTTC. The encoded protein is CASSPALGGRPNYGYTF.

This clone was recorded only once. This rearrangement joins TRBV5-1 to TRBJ2-5; TRBD2 matches at 14 bases. Trimming cost V 4 bases and J 1 base; bases outside gene matches: 3. The CDR3 is 16 amino acids. Germline CDR1 and CDR2: SGHRS and YFSETQ. The CDR3 DNA sequence: TGCGCCAGCAGCCCCGGGACTAGCGGGGGCCAAGAGACCCAGTACTTC. It yields the protein CASSPGTSGGQETQYF. The full variable domain, its missing parts supplied by reference TRBV5-1 and TRBJ2-5, is KAGVTQTPRYLIKTRGQQVTLSCSPISGHRSVSWYQQTPGQGLQFLFEYFSETQRNKGNFPGRFSGRQFSNSRSEMNVSTLELGDSALYLCASSPGTSGGQETQYFGPGTRLLVL.

V gene TRBV5-1 combines with J gene TRBJ1-2; D is perhaps TRBD1 (5 bases). There are 19 residues in the CDR3. The V end lost 0 bases, the J end lost 4 bases, and 25 bases lay between the germline ends. Germline loops: CDR1 SGHRS, CDR2 YFSETQ. The CDR3 loop is CASSLESLGQAGIFYGYTF. The CDR3 DNA reads TGCGCCAGCAGCTTGGAGTCGTTAGGCCAGGCAGGGATCTTCTATGGCTACACCTTC.

The chain links TRBV10-2 to TRBJ2-1, with 9 bases identical to TRBD2. CDR1 WSHSY and CDR2 SAAADI come from the germline V gene. This CDR3 is built from 14 residues. Losses at the gene ends were 11 bases for V and 8 bases for J; bases not matched to a gene: 13. CDR3 sequence: CAGSRSGSIYEQFF. CDR3 bases: TGCGCCGGATCCCGTAGCGGGAGTATCTATGAGCAGTTCTTC.

The gene calls are TRBV19 and TRBJ2-5; maybe TRBD1 (5 bases). The CDR3 loop spans 14 amino acids. Looked up from germline, CDR1 is LNHDA and CDR2 is SQIVND (reference sequence). The V end lost 5 bases, the J end lost 0 bases, and 10 bases lay between the germline ends. CDR3: CASSVGHYQETQYF. Written as DNA, the CDR3 is TGTGCCAGTAGTGTCGGACATTACCAAGAGACCCAGTACTTC.

The rearrangement uses TRBV10-3 and TRBJ1-1; 8 bases map to TRBD1. V shed 5 bases and J 1 base; nucleotides not matched to a gene: 6. Germline values: CDR1 ENHRY, CDR2 SYGVKD. This CDR3 has 15 amino acids. CDR3 sequence reads: CAISYTGTGNTEAFF. For the CDR3, the DNA is TGTGCCATCAGTTACACCGGGACAGGGAACACTGAAGCTTTCTTT.

The chain carries TRBV6-5 and TRBJ2-3; 8 bases fit TRBD2. The CDR3 contains 15 residues. Germline values: CDR1 MNHEY, CDR2 SVGAGI. Trimming cost V 10 bases and J 3 bases; bases outside gene matches: 12. CDR3 bases: TGTGCCACCGCGGGAGCGGGAGTTAGAACAGATACGCAGTATTTT. It codes for CATAGAGVRTDTQYF.

The genes are TRBV28 and TRBJ2-1; 8 bases are shared with TRBD2. Germline V gene sequence: CDR1 MDHEN, CDR2 SYDVKM. CDR3 length: 16 amino acids. V shed 1 base and J 0 bases; nucleotides not matched to a gene: 2. CDR3 residues: CASSLSGTSSYNEQFF. Written as DNA, the CDR3 is TGTGCCAGCAGTTTATCAGGGACTAGCTCCTACAATGAGCAGTTCTTC. Looking up the rest from reference TRBV28 and TRBJ2-1 gives the full variable domain: DVKVTQSSRYLVKRTGEKVFLECVQDMDHENMFWYRQDPGLGLRLIYFSYDVKMKEKGDIPEGYSVSREKKERFSLILESASTNQTSMYLCASSLSGTSSYNEQFFGPGTRLTVL.

The rearrangement links TRBV27 to TRBJ2-1; 8 bases are a match to TRBD2. CDR3 length equals 15 residues. V shed 2 bases and J 9 bases; nucleotides not matched to a gene: 9. The germline CDR1 and CDR2 sequences are MNHEY and SMNVEV (reference sequence). CDR3 protein: CASSLQREKVVEQFF. The CDR3 bases are TGTGCCAGCAGTTTACAGCGGGAGAAGGTGGTTGAGCAGTTCTTC.

The chain couples TRBV4-1 to TRBJ1-2, with TRBD1 matching over 8 bases. The CDR3 has 17 amino acids. V dropped 3 bases and J dropped 4; count of bases not matched to a gene: 13. Germline V lookup: CDR1 MGHRA, CDR2 YSYEKL. The CDR3 sequence: CASSHHSPTGAGYGYTF. In nucleotides, the CDR3 is TGCGCCAGCAGCCATCACTCCCCGACAGGGGCAGGCTATGGCTACACCTTC.

CDR3 nucleotide sequence: TGTGCCAGCAGCTTACCTAGCGGGAGCGGGGAGCAGTTCTTC. This translates into CASSLPSGSGEQFF. The rearrangement uses TRBV7-9 and TRBJ2-1; 10 bases line up with TRBD2. Germline V gene data show CDR1 as SEHNR and CDR2 as FQNEAQ (reference sequence). The CDR3 is 14 residues long. The V and J ends lost 2 bases and 10 bases, in that order; junction bases with no gene match: 5.

The chain is built from TRBV6-5 and TRBJ2-5, with TRBD2 as a possible D gene (6 bases). Germline CDR1 and CDR2: MNHEY and SVGAGI. The CDR3 runs to 14 residues. V shed 7 bases and J shed 4 bases, with 16 bases lying between them. This CDR3 is CASTQRRRGETQYF. DNA for the CDR3: TGTGCCAGCACTCAAAGAAGGAGGGGAGAGACCCAGTACTTC.